The entry below gives a single T cell receptor beta chain sequence along with its context. The authors' processing: Amplifying reference gene primers gave estimates of nucleated cell counts. Assay: immunoSEQ multiplex PCR; the TCRdb copy retains only in-frame clones and omits some. Clone size and the V and J calls come from that table; the DNA yielded D and trimming. The sample shows 100,000 or so clones, about 90% of them seen only once. Germline-derived CDR1 and CDR2 are LGHDT and YNNKEL (reference sequence). CDR3 size: 18 residues. Trimming removed 5 bases at V and 6 bases at J, with 26 bases between. This entry belongs to a study of blood T cell repertoires in COVID-19. Study overall: Researchers got acute and convalescent COVID-19 samples from the United States, Italy and Spain. T cells, B-cell-depleted T cells, or PBMCs provided the cDNA or gDNA that served as material.

The clonotype comes from a young man in a cohort sampled during active COVID-19. Sequencing was done on a sample of peripheral blood. The chain has TRBV3-1 (or the pseudogene TRBV3-2) and TRBJ1-3, with D unresolved. The CDR3 is CASSFPGSLDLAANTIYF. The CDR3 DNA is TGTGCCAGCAGCTTCCCCGGGAGCCTAGACCTGGCAGCAAACACCATATATTTT.